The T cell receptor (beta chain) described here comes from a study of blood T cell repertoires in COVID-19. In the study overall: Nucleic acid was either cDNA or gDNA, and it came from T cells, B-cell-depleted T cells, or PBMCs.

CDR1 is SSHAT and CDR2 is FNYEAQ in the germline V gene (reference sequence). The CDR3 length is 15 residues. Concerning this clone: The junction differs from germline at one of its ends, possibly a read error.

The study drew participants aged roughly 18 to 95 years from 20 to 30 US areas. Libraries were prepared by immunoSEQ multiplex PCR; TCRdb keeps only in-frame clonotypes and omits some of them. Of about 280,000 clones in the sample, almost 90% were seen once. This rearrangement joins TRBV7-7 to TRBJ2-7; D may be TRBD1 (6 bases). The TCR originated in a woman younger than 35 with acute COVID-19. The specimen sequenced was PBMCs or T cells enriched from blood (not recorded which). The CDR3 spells CASSPMATGGDEQYF. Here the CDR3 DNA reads TGTGCTAGCAGCCCGATGGCGACAGGTGGAGACGAGCAGTACTTC.